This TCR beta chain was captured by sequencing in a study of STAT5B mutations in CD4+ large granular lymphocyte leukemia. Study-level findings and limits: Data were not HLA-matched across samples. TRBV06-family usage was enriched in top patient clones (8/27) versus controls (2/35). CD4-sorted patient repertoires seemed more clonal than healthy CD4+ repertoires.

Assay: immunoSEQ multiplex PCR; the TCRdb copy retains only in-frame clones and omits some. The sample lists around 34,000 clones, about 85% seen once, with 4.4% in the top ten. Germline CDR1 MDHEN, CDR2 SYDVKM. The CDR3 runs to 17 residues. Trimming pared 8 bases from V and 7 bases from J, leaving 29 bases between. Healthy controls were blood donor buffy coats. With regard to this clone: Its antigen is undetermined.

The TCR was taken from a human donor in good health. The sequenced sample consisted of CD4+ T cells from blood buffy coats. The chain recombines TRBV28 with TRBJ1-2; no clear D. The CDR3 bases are TGTGCCAGCGGTGATGTGGCCCTCCGATGGGATCCTTCTGGCTACACCTTC. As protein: CASGDVALRWDPSGYTF.